The present T cell receptor (beta chain) was sequenced within a study of T-cell memory formation after mild COVID-19. The CDR3 extends over 12 amino acids. Germline V gives CDR1 SEHNR, CDR2 FQNEAQ (reference sequence). V dropped 8 bases and J dropped 6; count of bases not matched to a gene: 3. One entry per CDR3 protein, called by TCRdb with MiXCR from the 5' RACE reads. The sample carries 500,000 to 600,000 distinct CDR3 sequences, roughly 18% recorded once. This receptor was obtained from an adult woman who had mild COVID-19 (a few samples of this study predate the infection). Cell type and time point are not known. Material: PBMCs or a T cell subset sorted from them (not recorded which). The chain carries TRBV7-9 and TRBJ2-1; 8 bases fit TRBD2. The CDR3 DNA is TGTGCCAGCTCCGGACTAGCCAATGAGCAGTTCTTC. This sequence encodes CASSGLANEQFF.